This TCR beta chain was recorded in a study of blood T cell repertoires in COVID-19. Turning to the study itself: The samples span acute and convalescent COVID-19 from the United States, Italy and Spain. T cells, B-cell-depleted T cells, or PBMCs supplied cDNA or gDNA.

The CDR3 runs to 14 residues. Germline assignment: CDR1 SGHRS and CDR2 YFSETQ. Trimming took off 4 bases at V and 5 bases at J, with 15 bases between the two ends. Study processing details: The authors estimated nucleated cell counts from reference gene primer amplification. Method: immunoSEQ multiplex PCR; TCRdb's copy keeps in-frame clones and lacks some. Clone size and V and J calls were adopted from that table, with D and trimming inferred from the DNA. The repertoire includes around 50,000 clones, more than 80% of them detected once, and around 2.2% sits in the top ten. Sequencing was carried out using peripheral blood. This clonotype was sampled from a human donor in a cohort sampled during active COVID-19. The chain couples TRBV5-1 to TRBJ2-5, with D perhaps matching TRBD1 (5 bases). CDR3: CASSIDSVRETQYF. CDR3 sequence (DNA): TGCGCCAGCAGCATCGACAGCGTCCGGGAGACCCAGTACTTC. The variable domain in full, with the rest retrieved from reference TRBV5-1 and TRBJ2-5, is KAGVTQTPRYLIKTRGQQVTLSCSPISGHRSVSWYQQTPGQGLQFLFEYFSETQRNKGNFPGRFSGRQFSNSRSEMNVSTLELGDSALYLCASSIDSVRETQYFGPGTRLLVL.